The present T cell receptor (beta chain) was sequenced within a study of T cell responses to AZD1222 COVID-19 vaccine. V lost 5 bases, J lost 4 bases, and 15 bases lay in between. CDR1 SGHNT and CDR2 YYREEE come from the germline V gene (reference sequence). The CDR3 has 14 amino acids. General observations from the study: White British donors predominated, females outnumbered males, and clonal diversity was possibly underestimated. The span of vaccine-associated CD4 TCRs extended across spike, with dominance at 160-218 and 743-854.

The table came from immunoSEQ multiplex PCR; TCRdb's copy has only in-frame clones and leaves some out. This sample has 200,000 or so clones, with roughly 91% found just once. This clone was counted a single time. The target antigen is unknown. The V call is TRBV5-4, the J call TRBJ1-2; D is perhaps TRBD1 (5 bases). The sequencing here drew on peripheral blood, taken on day 0 of MenACWY control vaccination. The clonotype was recovered from an adult in good health. Written as DNA, the CDR3 is TGTGCCAGCAGAGTTGGGGGGGGTAGCTATGGCTACACCTTC. Its protein product is CASRVGGGSYGYTF.